The entry that follows covers one T cell receptor beta chain sequence. No cognate antigen has been identified for it. No base-level quality is on record; no much larger clone is a single base apart. These data come from a study of blood T cell repertoires in COVID-19 (dated by TCRdb to the early 2020s). Context from the whole study: Samples covering the acute and convalescent phases of COVID-19 were provided by collaborators in the United States, Italy and Spain. The prospective study material was composed of cDNA or gDNA derived from T cells, B-cell-depleted T cells, or PBMCs. Deeply sampled blood TCRbeta repertoires from subjects exposed to, actively infected with, or recovered from COVID-19 were included in the dataset. The repertoires were released in a freely available public database meant as a resource for research on the immune response to SARS-CoV-2. The samples were drawn from two sources: the first 160 participants of the ongoing ImmuneRACE study, and 1,200 or so subjects contributed by 6 global collaborators. A de-identified subject ID, COVID-19 status, age in years and sex were almost always included in the sample metadata. Where HLA class I and class II types were available, the types were taken from metadata supplied by the sample provider, not from assay-based typing.

The paper's findings and limits, for the study overall: The amount of clinical and demographic metadata varied by source and participant and was provided uncurated.

Trimming leaves V shorter by 6 bases and J shorter by 5 bases, with the junction holding 4 bases beyond the gene matches. CDR1 and CDR2 (ENHRY, SYGVKD) derive from the germline V gene. From the cysteine up to the phenylalanine, the CDR3 has a length of 13 residues. The retained sequence is limited to the CDR3, 39 bases, with the frame set at the first base. The collaborating institutions used their own protocols to collect whole blood in K2EDTA tubes. For TCRbeta analysis, collaborators shipped samples in one of three forms: frozen whole blood, isolated PBMCs, or DNA extracted from either of those sample types. TCRbeta CDR3 regions were amplified from genomic DNA using the immunoSEQ Assay, a bias-controlled multiplex PCR. As for the original processing: The number of nucleated cells in each sample was estimated by amplification of reference gene primers within the assay. To quantify the absolute abundance of each unique TCRbeta CDR3 rearrangement, sequence reads were collapsed and filtered. For each sample, productive Simpson clonality was calculated by taking the square root of Simpson's diversity index across productive rearrangements. Sourced from immuneACCESS, this table was stored by TCRdb with only in-frame sequences that have V and J called. A share of the clones is absent; for the studies checked, an unresolved V gene accounts for under half, and the remainder has no known explanation. D and trimming were read from the DNA, whereas the V and J calls and clone size are those reported in that table. Across this sample there are 15,000 to 20,000 clones, with approximately 90% seen only once. The ten largest account for roughly a sixth of the sample.

Sequencing used peripheral blood. The V gene is TRBV10-3 and the J gene is TRBJ2-7, with 10 bases matching TRBD1. The clonotype comes from a human donor with active COVID-19. The donor label of this sample is uncertain. Read as DNA, the sequence is TGTGCCATCAGGACAGGGGGCGTGGACGAGCAGTACTTC. Translated, it gives CAIRTGGVDEQYF.